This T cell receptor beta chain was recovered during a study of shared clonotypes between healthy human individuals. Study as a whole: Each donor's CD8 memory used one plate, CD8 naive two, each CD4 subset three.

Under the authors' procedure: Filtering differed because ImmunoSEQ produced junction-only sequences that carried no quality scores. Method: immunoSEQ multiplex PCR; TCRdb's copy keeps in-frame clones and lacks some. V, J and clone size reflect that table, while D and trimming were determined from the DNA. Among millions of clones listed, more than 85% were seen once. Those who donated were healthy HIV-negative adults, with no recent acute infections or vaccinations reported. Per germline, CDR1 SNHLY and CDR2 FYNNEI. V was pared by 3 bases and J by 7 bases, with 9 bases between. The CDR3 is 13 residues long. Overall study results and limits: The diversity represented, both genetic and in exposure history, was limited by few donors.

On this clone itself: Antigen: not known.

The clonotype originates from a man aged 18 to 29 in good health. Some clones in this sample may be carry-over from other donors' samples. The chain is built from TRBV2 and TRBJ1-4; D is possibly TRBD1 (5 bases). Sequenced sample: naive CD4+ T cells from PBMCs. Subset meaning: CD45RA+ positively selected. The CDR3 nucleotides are TGTGCCAGCAGTGACAGGGCTTCTGAAAAACTGTTTTTT. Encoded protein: CASSDRASEKLFF. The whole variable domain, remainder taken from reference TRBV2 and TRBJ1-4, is EPEVTQTPSHQVTQMGQEVILRCVPISNHLYFYWYRQILGQKVEFLVSFYNNEISEKSEIFDDQFSVERPDGSNFTLKIRSTKLEDSAMYFCASSDRASEKLFFGSGTQLSVL.